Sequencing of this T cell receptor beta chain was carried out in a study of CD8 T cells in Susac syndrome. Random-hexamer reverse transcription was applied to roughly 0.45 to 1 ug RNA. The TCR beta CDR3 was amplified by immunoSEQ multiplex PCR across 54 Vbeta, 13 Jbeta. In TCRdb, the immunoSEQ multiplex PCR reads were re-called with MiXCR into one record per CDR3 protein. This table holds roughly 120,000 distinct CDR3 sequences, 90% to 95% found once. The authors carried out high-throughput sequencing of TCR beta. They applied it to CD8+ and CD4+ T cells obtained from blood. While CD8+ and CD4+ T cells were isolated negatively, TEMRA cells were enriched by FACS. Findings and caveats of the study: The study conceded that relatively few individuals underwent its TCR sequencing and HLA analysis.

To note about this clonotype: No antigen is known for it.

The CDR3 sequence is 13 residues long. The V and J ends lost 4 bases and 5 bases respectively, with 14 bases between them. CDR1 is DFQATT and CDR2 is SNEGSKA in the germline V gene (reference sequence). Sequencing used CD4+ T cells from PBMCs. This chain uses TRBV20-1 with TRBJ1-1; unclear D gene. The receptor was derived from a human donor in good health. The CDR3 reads CSATRTEGTEAFF. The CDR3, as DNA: TGCAGTGCTACGAGGACCGAGGGAACTGAAGCTTTCTTT.